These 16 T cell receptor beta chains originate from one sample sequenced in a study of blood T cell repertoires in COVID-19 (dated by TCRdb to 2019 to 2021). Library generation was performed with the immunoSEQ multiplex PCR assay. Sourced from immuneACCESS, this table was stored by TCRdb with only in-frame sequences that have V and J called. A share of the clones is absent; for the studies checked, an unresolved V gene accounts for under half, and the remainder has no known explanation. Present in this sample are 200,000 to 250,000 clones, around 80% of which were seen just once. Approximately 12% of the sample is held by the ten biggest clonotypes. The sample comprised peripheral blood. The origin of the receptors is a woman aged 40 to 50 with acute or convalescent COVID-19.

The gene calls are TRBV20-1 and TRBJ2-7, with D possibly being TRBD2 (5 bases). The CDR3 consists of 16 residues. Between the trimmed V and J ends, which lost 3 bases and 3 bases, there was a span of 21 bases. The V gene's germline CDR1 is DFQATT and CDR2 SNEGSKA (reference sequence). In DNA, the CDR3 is TGCAGTGCTAGTCGGCTAGCCAGCTTCGAAGACTACGAGCAGTACTTC. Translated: CSASRLASFEDYEQYF.

CDR3 in DNA: TGTGCCAGCAGTCCGGACAGTAGGACGACAGGAAAACTGTTTTTT. It translates to CASSPDSRTTGKLFF. The chain carries TRBV27 and TRBJ1-4; D may be TRBD1 (6 bases). V was trimmed by 5 bases and J by 10 bases, leaving 20 bases between them. The CDR3 is 15 amino acids. Germline CDR1 is MNHEY and CDR2 is SMNVEV (reference sequence). Full variable domain (missing parts from reference TRBV27 and TRBJ1-4): EAQVTQNPRYLITVTGKKLTVTCSQNMNHEYMSWYRQDPGLGLRQIYYSMNVEVTDKGDVPEGYKVSRKEKRNFPLILESPSPNQTSLYFCASSPDSRTTGKLFFGSGTQLSVL.

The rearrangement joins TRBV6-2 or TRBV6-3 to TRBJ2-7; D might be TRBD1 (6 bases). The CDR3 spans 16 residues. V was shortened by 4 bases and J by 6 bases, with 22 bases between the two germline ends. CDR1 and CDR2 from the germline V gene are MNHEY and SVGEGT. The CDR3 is CASSFPSSTGLSEQYF. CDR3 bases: TGTGCCAGCAGTTTCCCCTCCTCGACAGGTCTTAGCGAGCAGTACTTC.

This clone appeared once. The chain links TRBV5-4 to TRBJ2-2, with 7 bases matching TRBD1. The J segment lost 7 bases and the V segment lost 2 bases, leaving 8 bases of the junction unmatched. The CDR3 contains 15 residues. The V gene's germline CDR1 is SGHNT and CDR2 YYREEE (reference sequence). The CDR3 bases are TGTGCCAGCAGCTTTAGGGGGCGGTCCGTCGGGGAGCTGTTTTTT. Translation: CASSFRGRSVGELFF.

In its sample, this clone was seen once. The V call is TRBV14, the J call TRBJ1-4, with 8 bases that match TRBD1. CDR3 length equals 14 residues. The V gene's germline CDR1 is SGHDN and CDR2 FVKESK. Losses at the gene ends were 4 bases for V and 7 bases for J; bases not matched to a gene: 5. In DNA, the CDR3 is TGTGCCAGCAGCCGCGGACAGGGTGGTGAAAAACTGTTTTTT. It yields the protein CASSRGQGGEKLFF. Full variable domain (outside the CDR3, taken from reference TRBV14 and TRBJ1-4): EAGVTQFPSHSVIEKGQTVTLRCDPISGHDNLYWYRRVMGKEIKFLLHFVKESKQDESGMPNNRFLAERTGGTYSTLKVQPAELEDSGVYFCASSRGQGGEKLFFGSGTQLSVL.

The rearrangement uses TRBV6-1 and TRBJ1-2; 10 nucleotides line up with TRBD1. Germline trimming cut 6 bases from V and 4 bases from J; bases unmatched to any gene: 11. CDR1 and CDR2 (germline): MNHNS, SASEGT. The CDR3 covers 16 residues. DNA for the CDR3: TGTGCCAGCAGAGAACCGACAGGGGGCAGAGGCTATGGCTACACCTTC. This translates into CASREPTGGRGYGYTF.

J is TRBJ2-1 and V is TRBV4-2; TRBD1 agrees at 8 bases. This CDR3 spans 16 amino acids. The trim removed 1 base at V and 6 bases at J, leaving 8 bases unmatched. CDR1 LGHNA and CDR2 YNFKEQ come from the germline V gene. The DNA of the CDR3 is TGTGCCAGCAGCCAAGCCGGCTTGGACAGGGCCAATGAGCAGTTCTTC. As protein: CASSQAGLDRANEQFF.

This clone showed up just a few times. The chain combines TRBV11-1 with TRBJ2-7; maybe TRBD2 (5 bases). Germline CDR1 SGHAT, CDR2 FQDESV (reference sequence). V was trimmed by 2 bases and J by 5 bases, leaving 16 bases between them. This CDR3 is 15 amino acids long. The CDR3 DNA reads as TGTGCCAGCAGCTTACTAGTAGGGCTGGGAGACGAGCAGTACTTC. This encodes CASSLLVGLGDEQYF.

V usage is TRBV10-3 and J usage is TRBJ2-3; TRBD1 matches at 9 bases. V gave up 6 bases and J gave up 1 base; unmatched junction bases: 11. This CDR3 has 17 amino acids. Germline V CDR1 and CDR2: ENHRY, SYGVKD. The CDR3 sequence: CAIRPGQGRGGTDTQYF. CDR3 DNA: TGTGCCATCAGGCCTGGACAGGGGAGGGGGGGCACAGATACGCAGTATTTT.

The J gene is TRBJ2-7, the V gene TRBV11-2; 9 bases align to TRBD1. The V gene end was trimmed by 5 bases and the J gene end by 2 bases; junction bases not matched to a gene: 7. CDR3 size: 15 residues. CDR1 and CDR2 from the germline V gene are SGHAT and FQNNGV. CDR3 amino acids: CASSRGTGTPYEQYF. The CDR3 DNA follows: TGTGCCAGCAGCCGCGGGACAGGGACCCCCTACGAGCAGTACTTC.

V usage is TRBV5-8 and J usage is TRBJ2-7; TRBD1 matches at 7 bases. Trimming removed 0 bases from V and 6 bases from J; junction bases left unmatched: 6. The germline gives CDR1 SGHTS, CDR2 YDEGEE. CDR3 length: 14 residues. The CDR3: CASSLGTGKGEQYF. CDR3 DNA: TGTGCCAGCAGCTTGGGGACAGGAAAGGGCGAGCAGTACTTC. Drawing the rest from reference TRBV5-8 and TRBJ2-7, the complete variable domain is EAGVTQSPTHLIKTRGQQATLRCSPISGHTSVYWYQQALGLGLQFLLWYDEGEERNRGNFPPRFSGRQFPNYSSELNVNALELEDSALYLCASSLGTGKGEQYFGPGTRLTVT.

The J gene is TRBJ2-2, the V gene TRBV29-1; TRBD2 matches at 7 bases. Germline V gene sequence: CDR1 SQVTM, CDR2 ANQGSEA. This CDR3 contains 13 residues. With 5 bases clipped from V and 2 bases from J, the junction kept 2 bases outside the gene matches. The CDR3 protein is CSVSGVNTGELFF. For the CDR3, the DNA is TGCAGCGTTAGCGGGGTTAACACCGGGGAGCTGTTTTTT.

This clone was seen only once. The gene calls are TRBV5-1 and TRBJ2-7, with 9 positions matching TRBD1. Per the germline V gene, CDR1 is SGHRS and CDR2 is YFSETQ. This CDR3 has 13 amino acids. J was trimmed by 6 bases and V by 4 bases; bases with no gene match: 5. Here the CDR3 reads CASSAGQGIEQYF. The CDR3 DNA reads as TGCGCCAGCAGCGCCGGACAGGGGATCGAGCAGTACTTC.

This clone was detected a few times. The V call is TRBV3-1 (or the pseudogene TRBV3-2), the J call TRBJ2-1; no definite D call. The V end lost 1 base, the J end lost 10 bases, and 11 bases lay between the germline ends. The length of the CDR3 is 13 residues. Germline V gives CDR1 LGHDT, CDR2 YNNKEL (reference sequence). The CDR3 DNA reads TGTGCCAGCAGCCAAGGTCCGACCAGGGAGCAGTTCTTC. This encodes CASSQGPTREQFF.

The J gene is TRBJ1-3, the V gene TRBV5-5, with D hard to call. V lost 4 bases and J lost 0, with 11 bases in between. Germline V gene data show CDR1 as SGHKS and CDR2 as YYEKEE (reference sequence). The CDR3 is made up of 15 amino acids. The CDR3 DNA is TGTGCCAGCAGCCCCGAACCCTACTCTGGAAACACCATATATTTT. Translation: CASSPEPYSGNTIYF. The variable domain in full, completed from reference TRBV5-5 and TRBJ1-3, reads DAGVTQSPTHLIKTRGQQVTLRCSPISGHKSVSWYQQVLGQGPQFIFQYYEKEERGRGNFPDRFSARQFPNYSSELNVNALLLGDSALYLCASSPEPYSGNTIYFGEGSWLTVV.

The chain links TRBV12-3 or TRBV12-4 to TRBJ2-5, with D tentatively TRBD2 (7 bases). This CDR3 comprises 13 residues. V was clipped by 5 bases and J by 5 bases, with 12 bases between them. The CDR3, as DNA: TGTGCCAGCAGTCCGGCGGGGGCCGAGACCCAGTACTTC. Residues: CASSPAGAETQYF.